This is a list of T cell receptor beta chains from one sample in a study of blood T cell repertoires in COVID-19. Generated by immunoSEQ multiplex PCR, the TCRdb table keeps only in-frame clones and is missing some. The data hold around 300,000 clones, with over 75% observed a single time. Material: peripheral blood. The receptors were gathered from a woman aged 50 to 60 with active or convalescent COVID-19. Each CDR3 is given with its conserved first and last residue. The D gene is left open where the match is weak. A row's size may be missing; if present it is once, few, many or a size class.

CASRSGPGELFF	TGTGCCAGCAGAAGTGGGCCCGGGGAGCTGTTTTTT	NA	once	TRBJ2-2	TRBV27
CASSPSQVPTDTQYF	TGTGCCAGTAGTCCCTCGCAGGTCCCCACAGATACGCAGTATTTT	NA	NA	TRBJ2-3	TRBV19
CSVDLLGLNTEAFF	TGCAGCGTCGACCTACTCGGACTTAACACTGAAGCTTTCTTT	NA	NA	TRBJ1-1	TRBV29-1
CAISETQMTQHF	TGTGCCATCAGTGAAACCCAGATGACCCAGCATTTT	NA	NA	TRBJ1-5	TRBV10-3
CASKSPGTVMSPLHF	TGTGCCAGCAAATCCCCCGGGACTGTGATGTCACCCCTCCACTTT	NA	NA	TRBJ1-6	TRBV28
CASSLGSGISYEQYF	TGTGCCAGCAGCCTCGGCAGCGGGATCTCCTACGAGCAGTACTTC	TRBD2	NA	TRBJ2-7	TRBV14
CASSWTSVQETQYF	TGTGCCAGCAGCTGGACTAGCGTCCAAGAGACCCAGTACTTC	TRBD2	NA	TRBJ2-5	TRBV7-2
CASSLEGAGFTDTQYF	TGCGCCAGCAGCTTGGAAGGGGCGGGATTCACAGATACGCAGTATTTT	NA	NA	TRBJ2-3	TRBV5-1
CAWGTGSHEKLFF	TGTGCCTGGGGGACAGGGAGTCATGAAAAACTGTTTTTT	TRBD1	NA	TRBJ1-4	TRBV30
CASSYDFLLYEQYF	TGTGCCAGCAGTTACGACTTTCTCTTGTACGAGCAGTACTTC	NA	NA	TRBJ2-7	TRBV6-6
CASSFRGSSGNTIYF	TGTGCCAGCAGCTTTCGAGGCTCTTCTGGAAACACCATATATTTT	NA	NA	TRBJ1-3	TRBV13
CSVGGGNTEAFF	TGCAGCGTGGGGGGGGGCAACACTGAAGCTTTCTTT	NA	NA	TRBJ1-1	TRBV29-1
CASSQDERDRVYEQYF	TGCGCCAGCAGCCAAGATGAGCGGGACAGGGTCTACGAGCAGTACTTC	TRBD1	NA	TRBJ2-7	TRBV4-1
CASSPRGGSSTDTQYF	TGTGCCAGCAGCCCCCGTGGGGGGAGTAGCACAGATACGCAGTATTTT	NA	NA	TRBJ2-3	TRBV7-6
CASSQDSGDRTYNEQFF	TGTGCCAGCAGCCAAGATTCGGGGGACAGAACCTACAATGAGCAGTTCTTC	NA	once	TRBJ2-1	TRBV4-2
CAISESGLAGTDTQYF	TGTGCCATCAGTGAGTCGGGACTAGCGGGGACAGATACGCAGTATTTT	TRBD2	NA	TRBJ2-3	TRBV10-3
CASSKEARELAVGYEQYF	TGTGCCAGCAGCAAAGAGGCGCGGGAGCTTGCGGTCGGCTACGAGCAGTACTTC	NA	NA	TRBJ2-7	TRBV21-1
CALGKGSSGNTIYF	TGTGCCCTGGGAAAGGGGTCGTCTGGAAACACCATATATTTT	NA	NA	TRBJ1-3	TRBV2
CAWSQYGTGALGRYTF	TGTGCCTGGAGTCAATATGGGACAGGGGCCCTTGGCCGCTACACCTTC	TRBD1	NA	TRBJ1-2	TRBV30
CASSFSSTNPYEQYF	TGTGCCAGCAGCTTTAGTTCGACAAACCCCTACGAGCAGTACTTC	NA	NA	TRBJ2-7	TRBV13
CASSGRDRTNTEAFF	TGTGCCAGCAGCGGTAGGGACAGAACGAACACTGAAGCTTTCTTT	TRBD1	NA	TRBJ1-1	TRBV9
CASSLGTGVYQPQHF	TGTGCCAGCAGCTTAGGGACAGGGGTATATCAGCCCCAGCATTTT	TRBD1	NA	TRBJ1-5	TRBV7-9
CASSLRGGNTEAFF	TGTGCCAGCAGCCTCCGGGGGGGGAACACTGAAGCTTTCTTT	NA	once	TRBJ1-1	TRBV6-2/TRBV6-3
CASSPGTGARDTQYF	TGTGCCAGCTCCCCCGGGACAGGGGCCCGGGATACGCAGTATTTT	TRBD1	once	TRBJ2-3	TRBV18
CASRRGQSSNTEAFF	TGTGCCAGCCGTCGAGGACAGTCATCGAACACTGAAGCTTTCTTT	NA	once	TRBJ1-1	TRBV5-4
CASSFGAQTSGGSTDTQYF	TGTGCCAGCAGCTTTGGGGCCCAGACTAGCGGGGGGAGCACAGATACGCAGTATTTT	TRBD2	NA	TRBJ2-3	TRBV7-9
CATRQGTSNGYTF	TGTGCCACCCGACAGGGAACGAGTAATGGCTACACCTTC	TRBD1	NA	TRBJ1-2	TRBV27
CASHGSLGANVLTF	TGTGCCAGCCACGGGTCTCTGGGGGCCAACGTCCTGACTTTC	NA	NA	TRBJ2-6	TRBV19
CASSPRRDRGPDTQYF	TGTGCCAGCAGCCCACGCCGGGACAGGGGGCCCGATACGCAGTATTTT	TRBD1	NA	TRBJ2-3	TRBV7-2
CASSLRQGSPGELFF	TGTGCCAGCAGTTTAAGGCAGGGGAGTCCCGGGGAGCTGTTTTTT	NA	NA	TRBJ2-2	TRBV28
CASSFGQNTGELFF	TGTGCCAGCAGCTTCGGACAGAACACCGGGGAGCTGTTTTTT	NA	NA	TRBJ2-2	TRBV7-9
CASSLLAGRTDTQYF	TGTGCCAGCAGTTTATTAGCGGGGCGCACAGATACGCAGTATTTT	TRBD2	NA	TRBJ2-3	TRBV28
CASSLTNGRGETQYF	TGTGCCAGCAGCTTAACTAACGGGAGGGGGGAGACCCAGTACTTC	TRBD2	NA	TRBJ2-5	TRBV7-3
CASRISPQGSSPLHF	TGTGCCAGCAGAATCAGCCCACAGGGAAGTTCACCCCTCCACTTT	NA	NA	TRBJ1-6	TRBV21-1
CASSHSRLNSPLHF	TGTGCCAGCTCACACTCCAGGTTGAATTCACCCCTCCACTTT	NA	NA	TRBJ1-6	TRBV18
CASSYSRGGVDVTQYF	TGTGCCAGCAGTTACTCCCGGGGGGGGGTCGATGTGACCCAGTACTTC	TRBD2	NA	TRBJ2-5	TRBV6-5
CASSPGDRSSYNSPLHF	TGTGCCAGCTCACCGGGGGACAGGAGCTCCTATAATTCACCCCTCCACTTT	TRBD1	NA	TRBJ1-6	TRBV18
CASSRLQGNTEAFF	TGTGCCAGCAGTCGTCTACAGGGGAACACTGAAGCTTTCTTT	NA	NA	TRBJ1-1	TRBV11-2
CASSQTYQDRLRYGYTF	TGCGCCAGCAGCCAAACCTACCAGGACAGGCTGCGCTATGGCTACACCTTC	TRBD1	NA	TRBJ1-2	TRBV4-3
CASRPLDRGSYNSPLHF	TGTGCCAGTAGACCCCTCGACAGGGGTTCCTATAATTCACCCCTCCACTTT	TRBD1	NA	TRBJ1-6	TRBV19
CASPPASGGPKNIQYF	TGTGCCAGCCCCCCCGCTAGCGGGGGGCCCAAAAACATTCAGTACTTC	TRBD2	NA	TRBJ2-4	TRBV3-1/TRBV3-2
CASSSRGGPNYGYTF	TGTGCCAGCAGCTCAAGGGGGGGACCTAACTATGGCTACACCTTC	NA	NA	TRBJ1-2	TRBV7-2
CASSKEREGPTDTQYF	TGTGCCAGCAGCAAAGAGCGGGAGGGGCCCACAGATACGCAGTATTTT	NA	NA	TRBJ2-3	TRBV21-1
CASSALGTSGGVFFEQFF	TGTGCCAGCAGTGCCCTAGGGACTAGCGGGGGGGTATTTTTTGAGCAGTTCTTC	TRBD2	NA	TRBJ2-1	TRBV25-1
CASSHQGFDNEQFF	TGTGCCAGCAGCCATCAGGGGTTCGACAATGAGCAGTTCTTC	NA	NA	TRBJ2-1	TRBV5-4
CASSQGVVNTEAFF	TGTGCCAGCAGCCAAGGGGTCGTGAACACTGAAGCTTTCTTT	NA	NA	TRBJ1-1	TRBV7-6
CASSVEASGTDTQYF	TGTGCCAGCAGCGTAGAGGCTAGCGGCACAGATACGCAGTATTTT	NA	NA	TRBJ2-3	TRBV9
CATSDPGQGAGNTIYF	TGTGCCACCAGTGATCCGGGACAGGGGGCTGGAAACACCATATATTTT	TRBD1	NA	TRBJ1-3	TRBV24-1
CASSQSYGYTF	TGTGCCAGCAGCCAATCTTATGGCTACACCTTC	NA	NA	TRBJ1-2	TRBV14